This entry describes one T cell receptor (beta chain). Its antigen is as yet unknown. The CDR3 spans 13 residues. The V end lost 2 bases, the J end lost 4 bases, and 8 bases lay between the germline ends. Germline V gene lookup returns CDR1 ENHRY and CDR2 SYGVKD. This sample was taken from a study of T cell repertoires in cytomegalovirus infection. Study context: From public TCR beta signatures came an indication of both CMV infection and matching HLA type.

TCRdb processed the reads anew with MiXCR; each CDR3 protein has one entry. Among fewer than 550,000 distinct CDR3 sequences listed, 31% were seen once. Study-wide findings and caveats: Using cumulative public TCR beta family frequency, the authors identified those who carried CMV together with the relevant HLA. Across the ex vivo response, the dominant clonotypes were HLA-C-restricted CMV-specific TCR beta clonotypes.

Sequenced sample: PBMCs. The chain joins TRBV10-3 to TRBJ1-1; no firm D call. The clonotype comes from a human donor in good health (CMV status not recorded). Some clones in this sample may be carry-over from other donors' samples. In nucleotides, the CDR3 is TGTGCCATCAGTGAGATGGGTGGCACTGAAGCTTTCTTT. This encodes CAISEMGGTEAFF.